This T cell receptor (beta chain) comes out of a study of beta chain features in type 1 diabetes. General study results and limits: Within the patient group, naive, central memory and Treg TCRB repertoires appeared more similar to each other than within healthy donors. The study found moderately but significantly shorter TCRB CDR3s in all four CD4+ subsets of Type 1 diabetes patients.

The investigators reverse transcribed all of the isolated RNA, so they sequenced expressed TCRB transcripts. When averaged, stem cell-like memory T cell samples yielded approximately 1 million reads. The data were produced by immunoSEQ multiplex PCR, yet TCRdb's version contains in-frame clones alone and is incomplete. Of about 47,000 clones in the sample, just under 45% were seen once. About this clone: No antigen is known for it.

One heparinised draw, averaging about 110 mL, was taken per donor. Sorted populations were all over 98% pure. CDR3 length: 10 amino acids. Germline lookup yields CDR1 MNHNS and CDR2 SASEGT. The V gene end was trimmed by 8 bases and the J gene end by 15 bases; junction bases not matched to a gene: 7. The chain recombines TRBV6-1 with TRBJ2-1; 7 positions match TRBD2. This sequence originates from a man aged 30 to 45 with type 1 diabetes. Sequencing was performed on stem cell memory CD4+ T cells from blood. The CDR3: CASFSGKTFF. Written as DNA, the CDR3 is TGTGCCAGCTTCAGCGGGAAAACGTTCTTC.